The T cell receptor (beta chain) under discussion was sequenced for a study of a mutant IDH1 vaccine in newly diagnosed glioma. Generated by immunoSEQ multiplex PCR, the TCRdb table keeps only in-frame clones and is missing some. The data show 60,000 or so clones, around 80% seen once. This clone appeared a single time. Its target is not known. From germline, CDR1 is SGHNT and CDR2 YENEEA. This CDR3 spans 12 amino acids. Trimming took 3 bases from V and 5 from J, leaving 7 bases between them. The time point here: week 35, safety follow-up. The investigators gave 300 ug of mutant IDH1 20-mer peptide in each vaccine dose, together with topical imiquimod.

The rearrangement uses TRBV11-3 and TRBJ2-5; unclear D gene. This specimen consisted of PBMCs, obtained from a glioma patient whose treatment included an IDH1 peptide vaccine. The sequence was collected from a man aged 30 to 39 with glioma. CDR3 DNA sequence: TGTGCCAGCAGCTTGGGTCGGGAGACCCAGTACTTC. As protein: CASSLGRETQYF. Variable domain in full (rest from reference TRBV11-3 and TRBJ2-5): EAGVVQSPRYKIIEKKQPVAFWCNPISGHNTLYWYLQNLGQGPELLIRYENEEAVDDSQLPKDRFSAERLKGVDSTLKIQPAELGDSAVYLCASSLGRETQYFGPGTRLLVL.